These 30 T cell receptor beta chains were sequenced from one sample in a study of blood T cell repertoires in COVID-19. TCRdb's copy holds only in-frame clones and misses some; the assay was immunoSEQ multiplex PCR. The repertoire includes a few hundred thousand clones, 86% of them detected once, and 6.2% sits in the top ten. The sequencing input was peripheral blood. The receptors shown here come from a man in his fifties or sixties with acute or convalescent COVID-19.

The gene calls are TRBV28 and TRBJ1-1; D is undetermined. The CDR3 is 10 residues long. V lost 6 bases, J lost 6 bases, and 5 bases lay in between. Germline-derived CDR1 and CDR2 are MDHEN and SYDVKM. CDR3 region: CASRDSEAFF. The CDR3 nucleotides are TGTGCCAGCAGGGACTCTGAAGCTTTCTTT. The full variable domain, its missing parts supplied by reference TRBV28 and TRBJ1-1, is DVKVTQSSRYLVKRTGEKVFLECVQDMDHENMFWYRQDPGLGLRLIYFSYDVKMKEKGDIPEGYSVSREKKERFSLILESASTNQTSMYLCASRDSEAFFGQGTRLTVV.

This chain joins TRBV4-3 and TRBJ2-7; 9 bases map to TRBD1. J gave up 3 bases and V 0 bases, and 6 bases lay outside the gene matches. This CDR3 is built from 16 residues. Germline CDR1 and CDR2: LGHNA and YSLEER. DNA for the CDR3: TGCGCCAGCAGCCAAGAATGGGGACAGGGAATCTACGAGCAGTACTTC. Translation gives CASSQEWGQGIYEQYF.

This clone has just one count. The genes are TRBV11-1 and TRBJ1-1; 7 bases align to TRBD1. This CDR3 comprises 16 residues. The germline CDR1 and CDR2 sequences are SGHAT and FQDESV (reference sequence). Losses at the gene ends were 0 bases for V and 5 bases for J; bases not matched to a gene: 9. The CDR3 loop is CASSLAGRGGYTEAFF. CDR3 sequence (DNA): TGTGCCAGCAGCTTAGCGGGGAGAGGGGGCTATACTGAAGCTTTCTTT.

CDR3 coding DNA: TGTGCCAGCAGCTTAGGACAGCACTCTGGAAACACCATATATTTT. Residues: CASSLGQHSGNTIYF. The chain joins TRBV11-3 to TRBJ1-3; D may be TRBD1 (5 bases). The CDR3 runs 15 residues. Trimming left V 1 base short and J 0 bases short, with 7 bases between. Germline V CDR1 and CDR2: SGHNT, YENEEA. Based on the CDR3 plus reference TRBV11-3 and TRBJ1-3, the full variable domain is EAGVVQSPRYKIIEKKQPVAFWCNPISGHNTLYWYLQNLGQGPELLIRYENEEAVDDSQLPKDRFSAERLKGVDSTLKIQPAELGDSAVYLCASSLGQHSGNTIYFGEGSWLTVV.

The chain is built from TRBV7-8 and TRBJ1-4; D unclear. CDR1 and CDR2 from the germline V gene are SGHVS and FQNEAQ. V lost 2 bases and J 3 bases, leaving 13 bases between the germline ends. The CDR3 has 16 amino acids. CDR3 residues: CASSLRTTASNEKLFF. The DNA of the CDR3 is TGTGCCAGCAGCTTAAGAACGACTGCCTCTAATGAAAAACTGTTTTTT.

This chain uses TRBV5-1 with TRBJ1-1; D not resolved. The V gene lost 1 base and the J gene lost 3 bases, with 13 bases spanning the gap. Germline CDR1 is SGHRS and CDR2 is YFSETQ. The CDR3 contains 15 residues. The CDR3 region has the DNA TGCGCCAGCAGCTTGTTGGGAGGCTTGGACACTGAAGCTTTCTTT. This encodes CASSLLGGLDTEAFF.

The gene calls are TRBV27 and TRBJ2-2, with 12 bases that match TRBD1. CDR1 and CDR2 (germline): MNHEY, SMNVEV (reference sequence). The CDR3 sequence is 16 residues long. J was trimmed by 6 bases and V by 6 bases; bases with no gene match: 8. This CDR3 reads CASSQRDRGPAGELFF. CDR3 DNA sequence: TGTGCCAGCAGCCAGCGGGACAGGGGGCCGGCCGGGGAGCTGTTTTTT.

The genes are TRBV5-1 and TRBJ2-7, with a tentative D call TRBD2 (6 bases). The germline V and J ends were trimmed by 0 bases and 6 bases, with 13 bases remaining between them. The CDR3 has 14 amino acids. Germline V CDR1 and CDR2: SGHRS, YFSETQ. CDR3 region: CASSLGGGEVEQYF. The DNA for the CDR3 is TGCGCCAGCAGCTTGGGTGGAGGGGAGGTCGAGCAGTACTTC.

The chain uses TRBV19 and TRBJ2-5, with D possibly TRBD2 on 5 matching bases. This CDR3 has 14 residues. Germline V CDR1 and CDR2: LNHDA, SQIVND (reference sequence). With 4 bases removed from V and 5 bases from J, the gap between germline ends came to 14 bases. Written as DNA, the CDR3 is TGTGCCAGTAGTAGAGGTTTGCGGGCTGAGACCCAGTACTTC. Translating gives CASSRGLRAETQYF.

The DNA of the CDR3 is TGTGCCTGCGCTGCGGGCGTAAACTACAATGAGCAGTTCTTC. This encodes CACAAGVNYNEQFF. The V and J genes are TRBV19 and TRBJ2-1; D perhaps matches TRBD2 (5 bases). Germline CDR1 is LNHDA and CDR2 is SQIVND (reference sequence). The CDR3 runs 14 residues. Trimming took off 11 bases at V and 3 bases at J, with 17 bases between the two ends.

V usage is TRBV9 and J usage is TRBJ2-7; 11 bases map to TRBD2. CDR3 length: 18 amino acids. Trimming took 0 bases from V and 0 from J; bases not matched to a gene: 8. CDR1 is SGDLS, CDR2 YYNGEE, per germline. In nucleotides, the CDR3 is TGTGCCAGCAGCGTAGAACCCGGGGGACTAGCGGCCTCCTACGAGCAGTACTTC. Encoded protein: CASSVEPGGLAASYEQYF.

Of note for this clone: A far larger clone is one base from this, pointing to a likely read error. The chain carries TRBV7-6 and TRBJ1-1, with a weak D call TRBD1 (5 bases). V lost 4 bases to trimming and J lost 1 base, with 7 bases between them. This CDR3 has 13 amino acids. The germline V gene encodes CDR1 SGHVS and CDR2 FNYEAQ. The CDR3 bases are TGTGCCAGCAGCTCAGGACAGAACACTGAAGCTTTCTTT. This sequence encodes CASSSGQNTEAFF.

The J gene is TRBJ1-5, the V gene TRBV28; TRBD1 agrees at 7 bases. The CDR3 length is 17 residues. CDR1 and CDR2 (germline): MDHEN, SYDVKM. The V gene end was trimmed by 6 bases and the J gene end by 6 bases; junction bases not matched to a gene: 17. The CDR3 reads CASSYWSGTDVGQPQHF. The CDR3 region has the DNA TGTGCCAGCAGCTACTGGTCCGGGACAGATGTAGGTCAGCCCCAGCATTTT. The whole variable domain, remainder taken from reference TRBV28 and TRBJ1-5, is DVKVTQSSRYLVKRTGEKVFLECVQDMDHENMFWYRQDPGLGLRLIYFSYDVKMKEKGDIPEGYSVSREKKERFSLILESASTNQTSMYLCASSYWSGTDVGQPQHFGDGTRLSIL.

This sequence joins TRBV12-5 and TRBJ1-4; 7 bases agree with TRBD1. The CDR3 totals 12 residues. The germline V gene encodes CDR1 LGHNT and CDR2 FRNRAP. V shed 3 bases and J 14 bases; nucleotides not matched to a gene: 6. The CDR3 nucleotides read TGTGCTAGTGGTTTCGACAGGGTAGGGCTGTTTTTT. Protein: CASGFDRVGLFF.

V is TRBV3-1 (or the pseudogene TRBV3-2) and J is TRBJ2-1; D gene unclear. V was clipped by 2 bases and J by 6 bases, with 5 bases between them. Per germline, CDR1 LGHDT and CDR2 YNNKEL (reference sequence). This CDR3 has 12 residues. In DNA form, the CDR3 reads TGTGCCAGCAGCCAACGAGGCAATGAGCAGTTCTTC. Translating it yields CASSQRGNEQFF.

V usage is TRBV19 and J usage is TRBJ1-6, with D hard to call. Looked up from germline, CDR1 is LNHDA and CDR2 is SQIVND (reference sequence). Between the trimmed V and J ends, which lost 3 bases and 7 bases, there was a span of 13 bases. The CDR3 has 15 residues. The CDR3 loop is CASSILGVENSPLHF. In DNA form, the CDR3 reads TGTGCCAGTAGTATTTTGGGTGTGGAGAATTCACCCCTCCACTTT.

This sequence joins TRBV4-2 and TRBJ2-3; TRBD2 agrees at 8 bases. This CDR3 region has 17 residues. V dropped 4 bases and J dropped 3; count of bases not matched to a gene: 12. The germline CDR1 and CDR2 sequences are LGHNA and YNFKEQ. CDR3 in DNA: TGTGCCAGCAGCCCCGCTCTTTTGGGCGGGAGGACAGATACGCAGTATTTT. It yields the protein CASSPALLGGRTDTQYF.

V is TRBV19 and J is TRBJ1-4; weak D call: TRBD1 (6 bases). V gave up 5 bases and J gave up 7 bases, with 14 bases separating them. Looked up from germline, CDR1 is LNHDA and CDR2 is SQIVND (reference sequence). This CDR3 region has 14 residues. The CDR3 sequence is CASSPGVRGEKLFF. CDR3 coding DNA: TGTGCCAGTAGTCCAGGGGTACGAGGTGAAAAACTGTTTTTT.

This clone has a single count. V is TRBV7-2 and J is TRBJ2-1; D perhaps matches TRBD2 (6 bases). Germline lookup yields CDR1 SGHTA and CDR2 FQGNSA. The CDR3 sequence is 14 residues long. V was clipped by 6 bases and J by 7 bases, with 16 bases between them. CDR3: CASSQNGGRNEQFF. Here the CDR3 DNA reads TGTGCCAGCAGTCAGAACGGGGGAAGGAATGAGCAGTTCTTC.

J is TRBJ2-5 and V is TRBV7-6; D call uncertain. With 3 bases removed from V and 0 bases from J, the gap between germline ends came to 14 bases. The CDR3 runs 16 residues. Germline-derived CDR1 and CDR2 are SGHVS and FNYEAQ. The CDR3 protein is CASSFLSVNYQETQYF. The CDR3 bases are TGTGCCAGCAGCTTTCTCAGCGTAAACTACCAAGAGACCCAGTACTTC.

This rearrangement joins TRBV19 to TRBJ2-7; no firm D call. Between the trimmed V and J ends, which lost 1 base and 2 bases, there was a span of 12 bases. The CDR3 extends over 15 amino acids. The germline V gene has CDR1 LNHDA and CDR2 SQIVND (reference sequence). CDR3: CASSIATRSTYEQYF. Written as DNA, the CDR3 is TGTGCCAGTAGTATAGCGACGAGGTCAACCTACGAGCAGTACTTC.

The chain is built from TRBV12-3 or TRBV12-4 and TRBJ2-7; 9 bases align to TRBD2. Trimming at V came to 10 bases and at J to 5 bases, leaving 9 bases not matched to a gene. The CDR3 length is 13 residues. The CDR3, as DNA: TGTGCCACCCGTAACGGCGGGAGGGACGAGCAGTACTTC. It specifies CATRNGGRDEQYF.

The chain uses TRBV13 and TRBJ1-1; TRBD1 matches 7 bases. V lost 5 bases, J lost 5 bases, and 8 bases stayed unmatched. This CDR3 spans 14 amino acids. The V gene's germline CDR1 is PRHDT and CDR2 FYEKMQ (reference sequence). The DNA for the CDR3 is TGTGCCAGCAGCCATTCCGGGACAGCTACTGAAGCTTTCTTT. This codes for CASSHSGTATEAFF. The full variable domain, with the rest looked up from reference TRBV13 and TRBJ1-1, is AAGVIQSPRHLIKEKRETATLKCYPIPRHDTVYWYQQGPGQDPQFLISFYEKMQSDKGSIPDRFSAQQFSDYHSELNMSSLELGDSALYFCASSHSGTATEAFFGQGTRLTVV.

This sequence joins TRBV30 and TRBJ1-3, with D possibly being TRBD1 (5 bases). The CDR3 contains 14 residues. V gave up 6 bases and J gave up 0 bases, with 12 bases separating them. Germline V gene lookup returns CDR1 GTSNPN and CDR2 SVGIG (reference sequence). The CDR3 DNA sequence: TGTGCCTGTTCCGCGGGGGGCTCTGGAAACACCATATATTTT. Protein product: CACSAGGSGNTIYF.

The chain has TRBV9 and TRBJ2-7, with TRBD2 matching over 10 bases. J lost 4 bases, V lost 2 bases, and 6 bases had no gene match. Germline CDR1 reads SGDLS; CDR2 reads YYNGEE. This CDR3 contains 15 residues. In nucleotides, the CDR3 is TGTGCCAGCAGCGTCTCTAGCGGGAGTGGGTACGAGCAGTACTTC. Protein sequence: CASSVSSGSGYEQYF.

This chain connects TRBV28 to TRBJ1-5; D gene unclear. CDR1 is MDHEN, CDR2 SYDVKM, per germline. Trimming removed 10 bases from V and 4 bases from J, with 11 bases in between. There are 12 residues in the CDR3. This CDR3 is CAIRTGNQPQHF. The CDR3 coding sequence is TGTGCCATACGGACGGGGAATCAGCCCCAGCATTTT. The variable domain in full, completed from reference TRBV28 and TRBJ1-5, reads DVKVTQSSRYLVKRTGEKVFLECVQDMDHENMFWYRQDPGLGLRLIYFSYDVKMKEKGDIPEGYSVSREKKERFSLILESASTNQTSMYLCAIRTGNQPQHFGDGTRLSIL.

The chain carries TRBV5-6 and TRBJ2-1; 7 bases are a match to TRBD2. Trimming took 2 bases from V and 7 from J; bases not matched to a gene: 6. CDR1 is SGHDT and CDR2 is YYEEEE in the germline V gene. CDR3 size: 14 residues. The CDR3 loop reads CASSFGGSRNEQFF. The CDR3 DNA reads TGTGCCAGCAGCTTTGGCGGGAGTCGGAATGAGCAGTTCTTC.

This chain uses TRBV7-8 with TRBJ2-1; unclear D gene. The germline V gene has CDR1 SGHVS and CDR2 FQNEAQ. V lost 5 bases and J 5 bases, leaving 7 bases between the germline ends. This CDR3 contains 12 residues. CDR3 loop: CASSPRNNEQFF. The DNA for the CDR3 is TGTGCCAGCAGCCCGCGTAACAATGAGCAGTTCTTC.

V gene TRBV4-3 combines with J gene TRBJ2-3; possible D gene TRBD1, 5 bases. Trimming shortened V by 1 base and J by 2 bases, and 16 bases separated the two germline ends. The CDR3 runs to 17 residues. Germline V CDR1 and CDR2: LGHNA, YSLEER. This chain's CDR3 is CASSQGGQGAFTDTQYF. Here the CDR3 DNA reads TGCGCCAGCAGCCAAGGGGGCCAAGGGGCCTTCACAGATACGCAGTATTTT.

The V and J genes are TRBV7-2 and TRBJ1-4; perhaps TRBD1 as D (5 bases). CDR1 is SGHTA, CDR2 FQGNSA, per germline. This CDR3 spans 17 amino acids. Trimming took 5 bases from V and 3 from J, leaving 19 bases between them. The CDR3, as DNA: TGTGCCAGCAGCCTCATAGGAGGGGCACAGGCTAATGAAAAACTGTTTTTT. It codes for CASSLIGGAQANEKLFF.